The clone carrying this T cell receptor (beta chain) turned up a few times. Its antigen is not identified. The data belong to a study of PD-1 blockade in classical Hodgkin lymphoma. Study results and caveats: A reduction in baseline TCR diversity was reportedly seen in newly diagnosed patients relative to healthy donors. CD4+ TCR diversity, unlike CD8+, rose significantly by C4D1. Prior to therapy, complete responders displayed diversity much like that of newly diagnosed patients.

Stated time point: cycle 4 day 1 (C4D1), after 6 weeks of nivolumab. Each patient's relapse followed autologous stem cell transplantation, and brentuximab vedotin exposure varied. TCRdb's copy holds only in-frame clones and misses some; the assay was immunoSEQ multiplex PCR. This sample has over 25,000 clones, with approximately 67% found just once. The CDR3 consists of 12 residues. The ends were cut back, 7 bases at V and 4 bases at J, with 10 bases in the middle. The germline V gene encodes CDR1 MNHNS and CDR2 SASEGT. The sequence derives from a human donor with classical Hodgkin lymphoma. The rearrangement uses TRBV6-1 and TRBJ1-1; tentatively, D is TRBD1 (5 bases). Source: peripheral blood mononuclear cells (PBMCs), taken before the fourth cycle of nivolumab. In DNA, the CDR3 is TGTGCCAGCATGCAGGGTTTCACTGAAGCTTTCTTT. Protein product: CASMQGFTEAFF.